A single sample gave rise to the 30 T cell receptor beta chains below, sequenced in a study of CD8+ T cells in alopecia areata. Extraction and reverse transcription of RNA yielded cDNA as the sequencing template. TCRdb's table, derived via immunoSEQ multiplex PCR, lists solely in-frame clones and lacks some. In the table there are some 99,000 clones, nearly 45% of which are singletons. The material sequenced was CD4+ T cells sorted from blood. The receptors stem from a human donor with alopecia areata.

The CDR3 DNA reads as TGTGCCAGCAGATCGTGGAGCTCCTACGAGCAGTACTTC. Amino acids: CASRSWSSYEQYF. The V call is TRBV6-5, the J call TRBJ2-7; D unclear. The CDR3 length is 13 residues. Germline lookup yields CDR1 MNHEY and CDR2 SVGAGI. Trimming pared 6 bases from V and 0 bases from J, leaving 9 bases between.

As for this clone: The identical CDR3 is also encoded by other nucleotide sequences in the sample. The V gene is TRBV29-1, the J gene TRBJ2-6; 7 nucleotides match TRBD1. CDR3 size: 13 residues. CDR1 and CDR2 (germline): SQVTM, ANQGSEA. V lost 6 bases, J lost 4 bases, and 3 bases stayed unmatched. The CDR3 DNA reads TGCAGCGTGACAGGGAGCGGGGCCAACGTCCTGACTTTC. As protein: CSVTGSGANVLTF.

The chain carries TRBV25-1 and TRBJ1-1, with D perhaps TRBD1 (6 bases). This CDR3 has 13 amino acids. Germline loops: CDR1 MGHDK, CDR2 SYGVNS. V gave up 6 bases and J gave up 4 bases, with 12 bases separating them. This chain's CDR3 is CASSAPGATEAFF. As DNA, the CDR3 is TGTGCCAGCAGCGCACCAGGGGCCACTGAAGCTTTCTTT.

The chain links TRBV5-1 to TRBJ1-3, with 11 bases that match TRBD1. The CDR3 length is 15 residues. The V and J ends lost 4 bases and 4 bases, in that order; junction bases with no gene match: 4. Germline V gives CDR1 SGHRS, CDR2 YFSETQ. CDR3 loop: CASSNGQGAGNTIYF. CDR3 nucleotide sequence: TGCGCCAGCAGCAACGGACAGGGGGCCGGAAACACCATATATTTT.

This chain connects TRBV29-1 to TRBJ2-5; D gene ambiguous. Matching the DNA end better, TRBJ2-7 makes the J call doubtful. Germline V gene data show CDR1 as SQVTM and CDR2 as ANQGSEA. The CDR3 length is 12 residues. The CDR3 DNA is TGCAGCGTTGAGGGAAATACCTACGAGCAGTACTTC. Translating gives CSVEGNTYEQYF.

The rearrangement links TRBV5-1 to TRBJ1-2; 7 nucleotides align to TRBD1. The CDR3 contains 14 residues. Per the germline V gene, CDR1 is SGHRS and CDR2 is YFSETQ. Losses at the gene ends were 4 bases for V and 6 bases for J; bases not matched to a gene: 9. CDR3 amino acids: CASSDRALGDGYTF. The CDR3, as DNA: TGCGCCAGCAGCGACAGGGCTCTGGGGGATGGCTACACCTTC.

This clone has just a few counts. J is TRBJ2-5 and V is TRBV29-1; D possibly uses TRBD1 or TRBD2 (5 bases each). The germline gives CDR1 SQVTM, CDR2 ANQGSEA. The CDR3 sequence is 15 residues long. Trimming pared 2 bases from V and 7 bases from J, leaving 20 bases between. The CDR3 DNA sequence: TGCAGCGTTGAAACAGAAGGGACGTCCGTTTGGACCCAGTACTTC. Amino acids: CSVETEGTSVWTQYF.

This rearrangement joins TRBV19 to TRBJ2-5, with 12 bases aligning to TRBD2. This CDR3 has 14 amino acids. V was pared by 6 bases and J by 4 bases, with 3 bases of the junction left unmatched. CDR1 is LNHDA, CDR2 SQIVND, per germline (reference sequence). The CDR3 bases are TGTGCCAGTAGCGAGACTAGCGGGAGAGAGACCCAGTACTTC. It encodes CASSETSGRETQYF.

This clone has a single count. J is TRBJ1-5 and V is TRBV7-4; no definite D call. V was shortened by 2 bases and J by 2 bases, with 10 bases between the two germline ends. This CDR3 is built from 15 residues. Germline V gene sequence: CDR1 SGHVT, CDR2 SQSDAQ. The CDR3 is CASSLQGSGNQPQHF. The CDR3 DNA is TGTGCCAGCAGCTTACAAGGGTCGGGCAATCAGCCCCAGCATTTT. The full variable domain, completed using reference TRBV7-4 and TRBJ1-5, is GAGVSQSPRYKVAKRGRDVALRCDSISGHVTLYWYRQTLGQGSEVLTYSQSDAQRDKSGRPSGRFSAERPERSVSTLKIQRTEQGDSAVYLCASSLQGSGNQPQHFGDGTRLSIL.

For this clone: This same CDR3 is encoded by further DNA sequences in the sample. The chain recombines TRBV29-1 with TRBJ2-3; 9 bases match TRBD1. Germline values: CDR1 SQVTM, CDR2 ANQGSEA. The V segment lost 5 bases and the J segment 1 base; nucleotides outside the gene matches: 1. The CDR3 loop spans 13 amino acids. The CDR3 DNA sequence: TGCAGCGTTCGACAGGGGGGCACAGATACGCAGTATTTT. Translated, it gives CSVRQGGTDTQYF.

V usage is TRBV29-1 and J usage is TRBJ2-7, with TRBD1 identical over 7 bases. The CDR3 loop spans 14 amino acids. Germline V CDR1 and CDR2: SQVTM, ANQGSEA. With 2 bases clipped from V and 2 bases from J, the junction kept 6 bases outside the gene matches. The chain's CDR3 is CSVESGQSTYEQYF. DNA of the CDR3: TGCAGCGTTGAATCGGGACAGTCAACCTACGAGCAGTACTTC.

V gene TRBV6-1 combines with J gene TRBJ1-5; D is unresolved. V dropped 8 bases and J dropped 6 bases, with 8 bases sitting between them. The CDR3 loop spans 11 amino acids. Germline CDR1 reads MNHNS; CDR2 reads SASEGT. The CDR3 loop is CASGQIQPQHF. The CDR3 DNA reads as TGTGCCAGCGGGCAGATTCAGCCCCAGCATTTT.

The chain has TRBV4-1 and TRBJ2-5; D is uncertain. Trimming took 2 bases from V and 5 from J, leaving 12 bases between them. In germline, CDR1 is MGHRA, CDR2 YSYEKL. The CDR3 has 14 residues. The CDR3 DNA sequence: TGCGCCAGCAGCCAAAACCACGGTCGGGAGACCCAGTACTTC. This translates into CASSQNHGRETQYF.

The V call is TRBV29-1, the J call TRBJ2-5; 7 positions match TRBD2. Germline V gene lookup returns CDR1 SQVTM and CDR2 ANQGSEA. The trim removed 6 bases at V and 3 bases at J, leaving 13 bases unmatched. The CDR3 sequence is 15 residues long. The CDR3 region is CSVAHLRLAEETQYF. CDR3 nucleotide sequence: TGCAGCGTGGCCCATCTCCGACTAGCAGAAGAGACCCAGTACTTC.

This clone has a count of ten or more. The chain links TRBV5-1 to TRBJ2-1; 12 bases align to TRBD2. Germline loops: CDR1 SGHRS, CDR2 YFSETQ. The V gene end was trimmed by 5 bases and the J gene end by 8 bases; junction bases not matched to a gene: 11. CDR3 length: 16 amino acids. The CDR3 loop is CASRPGLAGYSDEQFF. The CDR3 DNA follows: TGCGCCAGCAGACCCGGACTAGCGGGATACTCCGATGAGCAGTTCTTC.

The chain employs TRBV5-1 and TRBJ2-3, with 8 positions matching TRBD2. Germline CDR1 SGHRS, CDR2 YFSETQ. The CDR3 totals 16 residues. With V trimmed by 0 bases and J by 2 bases, 5 bases remained unmatched. The CDR3 region has the DNA TGCGCCAGCAGCTTGGGGACTAGCCCGGACACAGATACGCAGTATTTT. This translates into CASSLGTSPDTDTQYF.

The V and J genes are TRBV14 and TRBJ1-2; D may be TRBD1 (6 bases). V was pared by 3 bases and J by 6 bases, with 14 bases between. CDR1 is SGHDN and CDR2 is FVKESK in the germline V gene. The CDR3 totals 14 residues. CDR3 nucleotides: TGTGCCAGCAGCCAGTACACAGGGATCCATGGCTACACCTTC. It codes for CASSQYTGIHGYTF.

The chain recombines TRBV5-1 with TRBJ2-7, with D perhaps TRBD2 (5 bases). Trimming pared 4 bases from V and 5 bases from J, leaving 13 bases between. Germline V gives CDR1 SGHRS, CDR2 YFSETQ. CDR3 length equals 13 residues. Here the CDR3 DNA reads TGCGCCAGCAGCCTCCAGGTCGGGGACGAGCAGTACTTC. Translation: CASSLQVGDEQYF.

This clone came up a few times. V and J are TRBV28 and TRBJ2-7, with D perhaps TRBD2 (6 bases). Germline V gene data show CDR1 as MDHEN and CDR2 as SYDVKM. The V end lost 2 bases, the J end lost 3 bases, and 8 bases lay between the germline ends. The CDR3 loop spans 13 amino acids. CDR3 residues: CASSLGGYYEQYF. CDR3 coding DNA: TGTGCCAGCAGTTTAGGAGGGTACTACGAGCAGTACTTC.

This sequence joins TRBV30 and TRBJ2-7; TRBD1 or TRBD2 may be the D gene (5 bases each). V was trimmed by 1 base and J by 5 bases, leaving 12 bases between them. CDR3 size: 13 residues. From germline, CDR1 is GTSNPN and CDR2 SVGIG (reference sequence). Written as DNA, the CDR3 is TGTGCCTGGAGTGGAGGCAGGGACCACGAGCAGTACTTC. Translating gives CAWSGGRDHEQYF.

This chain connects TRBV4-1 to TRBJ2-3; no clear D. This CDR3 has 16 residues. V gave up 1 base and J gave up 5 bases, with 16 bases separating them. Germline V lookup: CDR1 MGHRA, CDR2 YSYEKL. The CDR3 reads CASSQVGANPVDTQYF. The DNA of the CDR3 is TGCGCCAGCAGCCAAGTAGGAGCAAACCCGGTAGATACGCAGTATTTT.

This clone was picked up a small number of times. The chain carries TRBV5-1 and TRBJ2-7, with D hard to call. Germline V CDR1 and CDR2: SGHRS, YFSETQ. The CDR3 length is 14 residues. V was cut by 2 bases and J by 2 bases, with 11 bases left in between. CDR3 nucleotide sequence: TGCGCCAGCAGCTTTTCAGGAAACACCTACGAGCAGTACTTC. Translating it yields CASSFSGNTYEQYF.

This rearrangement joins TRBV30 to TRBJ2-1; D possibly corresponds to TRBD1 (6 bases). Trimming cost V 2 bases and J 0 bases, with 11 bases left between them. The CDR3 loop spans 15 amino acids. The germline gives CDR1 GTSNPN, CDR2 SVGIG (reference sequence). The CDR3 DNA reads as TGTGCCTGGAGTCTGACAGGATTCTCCTACAATGAGCAGTTCTTC. This gives the protein CAWSLTGFSYNEQFF.

This chain uses TRBV27 with TRBJ2-6, with D possibly TRBD2 on 6 matching bases. Germline values: CDR1 MNHEY, CDR2 SMNVEV (reference sequence). This CDR3 comprises 18 residues. Trimming removed 5 bases from V and 2 bases from J, with 19 bases in between. The chain's CDR3 is CASSINGDFRTGANVLTF. For the CDR3, the DNA is TGTGCCAGCAGTATAAACGGGGACTTTAGGACTGGGGCCAACGTCCTGACTTTC.

V usage is TRBV29-1 and J usage is TRBJ2-1, with TRBD2 matching over 7 bases. The length of the CDR3 is 16 residues. The J segment lost 8 bases and the V segment lost 4 bases, leaving 17 bases of the junction unmatched. Germline assignment: CDR1 SQVTM and CDR2 ANQGSEA. The CDR3 DNA sequence: TGCAGCGTTGTCCTGTCCCAGAGCGGGGTAACGGATGAGCAGTTCTTC. Its protein is CSVVLSQSGVTDEQFF.

This sequence joins TRBV29-1 and TRBJ2-1; D possibly corresponds to TRBD1 (5 bases). This CDR3 region has 11 residues. Germline V gene data show CDR1 as SQVTM and CDR2 as ANQGSEA. The V and J ends lost 7 bases and 7 bases respectively, with 11 bases between them. In nucleotides, the CDR3 is TGCAGCGCACTCGGACAAAATGAGCAGTTCTTC. This codes for CSALGQNEQFF.

The chain uses TRBV29-1 and TRBJ1-2; 9 bases are shared with TRBD1. The CDR3 loop spans 13 amino acids. The V and J ends lost 6 bases and 5 bases, in that order; junction bases with no gene match: 7. Germline V gives CDR1 SQVTM, CDR2 ANQGSEA. The CDR3 reads CSVTGTGRYGYTF. Here the CDR3 DNA reads TGCAGCGTGACTGGGACAGGGAGATATGGCTACACCTTC.

In nucleotides, the CDR3 is TGTGCCAGTAGTCGCCCGGGAGGGACGGCATACGAGCAGTACTTC. Protein product: CASSRPGGTAYEQYF. The rearrangement links TRBV19 to TRBJ2-7; 8 positions match TRBD2. Germline values: CDR1 LNHDA, CDR2 SQIVND (reference sequence). This CDR3 region has 15 residues. The ends lost 5 bases at V and 4 bases at J; junction bases unmatched: 10.

There are a few counts of this clone. The gene calls are TRBV5-1 and TRBJ2-2; 11 nucleotides match TRBD2. CDR3 length: 15 amino acids. CDR1 is SGHRS, CDR2 YFSETQ, per germline. The V gene end was trimmed by 3 bases and the J gene end by 5 bases; junction bases not matched to a gene: 3. The CDR3: CASSWTSGRTGELFF. The DNA for the CDR3 is TGCGCCAGCAGCTGGACTAGCGGGCGGACCGGGGAGCTGTTTTTT.

In nucleotides, the CDR3 is TGCAGCGTTGGTGGCAGGGGTTACACTGAAGCTTTCTTT. It encodes CSVGGRGYTEAFF. V is TRBV29-1 and J is TRBJ1-1, with a possible D match to TRBD1 (6 bases). The length of the CDR3 is 13 residues. In germline, CDR1 is SQVTM, CDR2 ANQGSEA. Trimming cost V 4 bases and J 3 bases, with 12 bases left between them.